The 2 T cell receptor beta chains presented below share a single source sample, sequenced in a study of chemoradiotherapy in HPV16-positive cancers. Sequenced by immunoSEQ multiplex PCR; TCRdb stores in-frame clones only, minus some. The sample yields about 4,400 clones, roughly nine tenths seen once. Sampling was done from a patient who underwent chemoradiotherapy. The receptors come from a human donor with HPV-associated anogenital cancer.

The chain combines TRBV5-1 with TRBJ2-3; no definite D call. The CDR3 is made up of 12 amino acids. Germline V gene sequence: CDR1 SGHRS, CDR2 YFSETQ. Trimming took off 7 bases at V and 2 bases at J, with 8 bases between the two ends. The CDR3: CASGEITDTQYF. CDR3 nucleotide sequence: TGCGCCAGCGGTGAAATCACAGATACGCAGTATTTT.

This chain joins TRBV5-1 and TRBJ2-6, with no clear D. Germline-derived CDR1 and CDR2 are SGHRS and YFSETQ. V lost 0 bases and J lost 1, with 5 bases in between. CDR3 length: 15 amino acids. CDR3 DNA: TGCGCCAGCAGCTTGGCCGAATCTGGGGCCAACGTCCTGACTTTC. Translated: CASSLAESGANVLTF.